Presented here are 3 T cell receptor beta chains from one specimen sequenced in a study of shared clonotypes between healthy human individuals. Only in-frame clones appear in the TCRdb table, and some are missing; sequencing was by immunoSEQ multiplex PCR. The sample gives roughly 2 million clones, roughly 95% of which show up once; roughly 0.13% is in the top ten. The sample taken for sequencing was naive CD4+ T cells sorted from blood. Subset given: CD45RA+ positively selected. The receptors were sampled from a young man in good health.

The V gene is TRBV7-9, the J gene TRBJ2-6, with D unclear. This CDR3 comprises 16 residues. CDR1 and CDR2 from the germline V gene are SEHNR and FQNEAQ (reference sequence). V lost 0 bases and J lost 0, with 6 bases in between. The chain's CDR3 is CASSLAEISGANVLTF. Written as DNA, the CDR3 is TGTGCCAGCAGCTTAGCGGAAATCTCTGGGGCCAACGTCCTGACTTTC.

The chain combines TRBV2 with TRBJ1-6, with D maybe TRBD1 (5 bases). V shed 7 bases and J shed 10 bases, with 23 bases lying between them. This CDR3 spans 16 amino acids. Germline CDR1 is SNHLY and CDR2 is FYNNEI. The CDR3 nucleotides are TGTGCCAGCATCGGATGGGGCCAGTCGGGCCAGTCACCCCTCCACTTT. Its translation: CASIGWGQSGQSPLHF.

The J gene is TRBJ2-3, the V gene TRBV7-9; perhaps D is TRBD1 or TRBD2 (6 bases each). V was cut by 2 bases and J by 1 base, with 7 bases left in between. Germline CDR1 SEHNR, CDR2 FQNEAQ (reference sequence). The CDR3 has 14 amino acids. The CDR3 spells CASSLRGGTDTQYF. The CDR3 DNA reads as TGTGCCAGCAGCTTAAGGGGGGGCACAGATACGCAGTATTTT.